This T cell receptor beta chain comes out of a study of shared clonotypes between healthy human individuals. The V gene's germline CDR1 is ENHRY and CDR2 SYGVKD. The V gene end was trimmed by 2 bases and the J gene end by 6 bases; junction bases not matched to a gene: 6. This CDR3 has 15 amino acids. Method: immunoSEQ multiplex PCR; TCRdb's copy keeps in-frame clones and lacks some. The sample includes millions of clones, roughly 91% seen only once; the top ten take more than 1.5%. Positively selected for CCR7, the CD45RO-negative cells used as naive CD8 cells excluded terminally differentiated effector memory CD45RA+ cells. Caucasian adults residing in Nashville, Tennessee made up all the donors. As concerns this clone: Its specificity is unknown.

The study, taken as a whole, reports: Between four donors, naive CD4 clonotypes were shared at a level of around 4.9%.

The sequenced sample was naive CD8+ T cells from PBMCs. The sequence derives from a man between 18 and 29 years old in good health. Some clones in this sample may be carry-over from other donors' samples. The gene calls are TRBV10-3 and TRBJ2-2; 7 bases align to TRBD1. The CDR3 nucleotides read TGTGCCATCAGTGAGACCAAACAGGGGCCCGGGGAGCTGTTTTTT. It codes for CAISETKQGPGELFF.